Reported below is one TCR beta chain. It was with a sample-barcoded 5' primer and a J-beta primer mix that a second PCR of roughly 7 to 12 cycles was run. TCRdb called the 5' RACE reads again in MiXCR, with one record for every CDR3 protein. The sample has roughly 1,100,000 distinct CDR3 sequences, roughly 24% seen once. This record belongs to a study of blood T cells in healthy people across ages. Trimming took off 3 bases at V and 3 bases at J, with 8 bases between the two ends. The CDR3 loop spans 13 amino acids. The V gene's germline CDR1 is SGHTA and CDR2 FQGNSA. These records were also assigned to another study, of T cells of mothers and their children. This second study says: Researchers report slightly higher, though non-significant, overlap in related mother-child pairs than in unrelated pairs.

The chain uses TRBV7-2 and TRBJ2-5; D is unresolved. Material for sequencing was blood. This clonotype was sampled from a girl aged 2-10 years in good health. CDR3 DNA: TGTGCCAGCAGCTTTAGGTGGGAAGAGACCCAGTACTTC. It is translated as CASSFRWEETQYF. Using reference TRBV7-2 and TRBJ2-5 for the parts outside the CDR3, the full variable domain is GAGVSQSPSNKVTEKGKDVELRCDPISGHTALYWYRQSLGQGLEFLIYFQGNSAPDKSGLPSDRFSAERTGGSVSTLTIQRTQQEDSAVYLCASSFRWEETQYFGPGTRLLVL.